The 23 T cell receptor beta chains below were found in one sample sequenced in a study of cytomegalovirus exposure and HLA in healthy donors. The primer mix had 60 Vbeta and 13 Jbeta primers. TCRdb keeps only in-frame clones here, not all; method: immunoSEQ multiplex PCR. The table shows 100,000 to 140,000 clones, with roughly 72% occurring only once. The sample was PBMCs. The receptors were sampled from a young man in good health and CMV-seronegative.

The sample holds many counts of this clone. V usage is TRBV5-4 and J usage is TRBJ2-1, with 8 bases lining up with TRBD2. The V segment lost 0 bases and the J segment 4 bases; nucleotides outside the gene matches: 6. This CDR3 comprises 16 residues. Germline assignment: CDR1 SGHNT and CDR2 YYREEE (reference sequence). In DNA form, the CDR3 reads TGTGCCAGCAGCTTGGGCGGTAGCGGGATTTACAATGAGCAGTTCTTC. Its protein product is CASSLGGSGIYNEQFF.

This chain joins TRBV6-4 and TRBJ1-3; D remains unclear. The CDR3 sequence is 16 residues long. The V gene lost 5 bases and the J gene lost 4 bases, with 18 bases spanning the gap. Germline V lookup: CDR1 MRHNA, CDR2 SNTAGT. The CDR3 coding sequence is TGTGCCAGCAGTCCTCCCCCTAGAGGCGCAGGAAACACCATATATTTT. Its translation is CASSPPPRGAGNTIYF.

The chain has TRBV10-3 and TRBJ2-3, with 7 bases lining up with TRBD2. The trim removed 10 bases at V and 2 bases at J, leaving 15 bases unmatched. Germline CDR1 reads ENHRY; CDR2 reads SYGVKD. This CDR3 region has 16 residues. The CDR3 is CATGLVSGMLTDTQYF. The CDR3 DNA follows: TGTGCCACCGGGCTGGTGAGCGGGATGCTCACAGATACGCAGTATTTT.

A few counts support this clone. This rearrangement joins TRBV6-1 to TRBJ1-4; D may be TRBD1 (6 bases). CDR1 is MNHNS and CDR2 is SASEGT in the germline V gene. V lost 6 bases and J 3 bases, leaving 11 bases between the germline ends. This CDR3 contains 14 residues. CDR3 residues: CASSLQGSNEKLFF. CDR3 nucleotide sequence: TGTGCCAGCAGCCTACAGGGCTCTAATGAAAAACTGTTTTTT.

The chain's CDR3 is CASSLPAWGNQPQHF. The CDR3, as DNA: TGTGCCAGCAGTTTACCAGCGTGGGGCAATCAGCCCCAGCATTTT. This chain connects TRBV28 to TRBJ1-5; D ambiguous. Germline-derived CDR1 and CDR2 are MDHEN and SYDVKM. Between the trimmed V and J ends, which lost 2 bases and 2 bases, there was a span of 10 bases. This CDR3 comprises 15 residues.

The chain has TRBV30 and TRBJ2-7; a possible D gene is TRBD1 (6 bases). The germline gives CDR1 GTSNPN, CDR2 SVGIG (reference sequence). Trimming shortened V by 1 base and J by 6 bases, and 10 bases separated the two germline ends. The CDR3 spans 12 residues. The CDR3 loop reads CAWSETGVEQYF. The CDR3 bases are TGTGCCTGGAGTGAGACAGGAGTCGAGCAGTACTTC.

The CDR3: CASSLTARDRHSYNSPLHF. The CDR3 nucleotides read TGCGCCAGCAGCCTCACTGCGAGGGACAGGCACTCCTATAATTCACCCCTCCACTTT. The chain uses TRBV4-1 and TRBJ1-6; 8 nucleotides agree with TRBD1. Germline loops: CDR1 MGHRA, CDR2 YSYEKL. This CDR3 is built from 19 residues. V shed 4 bases and J 0 bases; nucleotides not matched to a gene: 11.

V gene TRBV19 combines with J gene TRBJ2-7, with TRBD2 matching over 7 bases. Germline CDR1 is LNHDA and CDR2 is SQIVND (reference sequence). CDR3 length: 14 amino acids. The V segment lost 6 bases and the J segment 2 bases; nucleotides outside the gene matches: 7. CDR3 sequence reads: CASSQAGLTYEQYF. In nucleotides, the CDR3 is TGTGCCAGTAGCCAAGCGGGATTGACCTACGAGCAGTACTTC.

This rearrangement joins TRBV6-1 to TRBJ2-1, with D maybe TRBD1 (6 bases). The germline V gene encodes CDR1 MNHNS and CDR2 SASEGT. The CDR3 spans 15 residues. V lost 6 bases and J 5 bases, leaving 17 bases between the germline ends. The CDR3 spells CASSPGQIRDNEQFF. DNA for the CDR3: TGTGCCAGCAGCCCAGGACAGATCCGGGACAATGAGCAGTTCTTC.

The sample holds a few counts of this clone. The sample contains more than one DNA sequence encoding this CDR3. The chain combines TRBV19 with TRBJ2-3, with TRBD2 identical over 8 bases. Germline CDR1 is LNHDA and CDR2 is SQIVND (reference sequence). Trimming at V came to 5 bases and at J to 1 base, leaving 2 bases not matched to a gene. CDR3 size: 14 residues. The CDR3 DNA reads as TGTGCCAGTAGTCTCGGGGGGGGCACAGATACGCAGTATTTT. It encodes CASSLGGGTDTQYF.

The rearrangement joins TRBV27 to TRBJ1-1; 7 bases agree with TRBD1. This CDR3 has 15 amino acids. Germline V gene sequence: CDR1 MNHEY, CDR2 SMNVEV (reference sequence). Unmatched junction bases numbered 12, after V lost 4 bases and J lost 7 bases. The CDR3 protein is CASSSLQDRKIEAFF. CDR3 sequence (DNA): TGTGCCAGCAGTTCTCTCCAGGACAGGAAGATTGAAGCTTTCTTT.

The sample holds one count of this clone. The rearrangement links TRBV5-6 to TRBJ2-2, with 7 bases identical to TRBD2. CDR1 is SGHDT and CDR2 is YYEEEE in the germline V gene. This CDR3 is 15 amino acids long. V shed 4 bases and J 5 bases; nucleotides not matched to a gene: 8. As DNA, the CDR3 is TGTGCCAGCAGCCTCTGGGGGGGATGGACCGGGGAGCTGTTTTTT. Amino acids: CASSLWGGWTGELFF.

The J gene is TRBJ2-2, the V gene TRBV2, with 12 bases aligning to TRBD1. The CDR3 is 16 amino acids. Germline assignment: CDR1 SNHLY and CDR2 FYNNEI. After removal of 7 bases from V and 5 bases from J, the junction contained 8 bases not matched to a gene. CDR3 protein: CASNHRDRGRTGELFF. The CDR3 nucleotides are TGTGCCAGCAATCATCGGGACAGGGGGCGAACCGGGGAGCTGTTTTTT.

The rearrangement uses TRBV7-3 and TRBJ1-2; 9 bases fit TRBD1. The germline gives CDR1 SGHTA, CDR2 FQGTGA. This CDR3 has 15 amino acids. The junction had 6 bases not matched to a gene; V was cut back by 5 bases and J by 2 bases. CDR3 nucleotides: TGTGCCAGCAGCATCACCGGGACAGGGAACTATGGCTACACCTTC. Translated, it gives CASSITGTGNYGYTF.

V is TRBV29-1 and J is TRBJ2-5; D possibly corresponds to TRBD1 (6 bases). Germline CDR1 reads SQVTM; CDR2 reads ANQGSEA. V lost 7 bases and J lost 4, with 16 bases in between. This CDR3 spans 13 amino acids. CDR3 nucleotides: TGCAGCGCTAAAGACACAGGGAGAGAGACCCAGTACTTC. Amino acid sequence: CSAKDTGRETQYF.

This clone has more than one count but fewer than ten. The rearrangement links TRBV2 to TRBJ1-5; D gene unclear. Germline values: CDR1 SNHLY, CDR2 FYNNEI. Trimming took off 0 bases at V and 2 bases at J, with 8 bases between the two ends. The CDR3 covers 15 residues. The CDR3 loop reads CASSEAAGGNQPQHF. CDR3 sequence (DNA): TGTGCCAGCAGTGAAGCCGCAGGCGGCAATCAGCCCCAGCATTTT.

This chain uses TRBV5-1 with TRBJ2-7; 16 bases map to TRBD2. Trimming cost V 5 bases and J 3 bases; bases outside gene matches: 2. The CDR3 runs to 15 residues. CDR1 SGHRS and CDR2 YFSETQ come from the germline V gene. The CDR3, as DNA: TGCGCCAGCAGGGGACTAGCGGGAGGGAACTACGAGCAGTACTTC. It codes for CASRGLAGGNYEQYF.

The chain carries TRBV19 and TRBJ2-1; the match to TRBD2 covers 7 bases. The CDR3 is made up of 13 amino acids. The germline gives CDR1 LNHDA, CDR2 SQIVND (reference sequence). Germline trimming cut 2 bases from V and 14 bases from J; bases unmatched to any gene: 9. CDR3 amino acids: CASSITARREKFF. As DNA, the CDR3 is TGTGCCAGTAGTATAACAGCTCGGCGGGAGAAGTTCTTC.

This chain joins TRBV27 and TRBJ2-7, with 7 bases that match TRBD1. V lost 5 bases and J lost 4; bases outside the gene matches: 11. The CDR3 contains 15 residues. CDR1 MNHEY and CDR2 SMNVEV come from the germline V gene (reference sequence). CDR3 sequence: CASSLVQGVPYEQYF. The CDR3 nucleotides read TGTGCCAGCAGTCTCGTTCAGGGGGTTCCGTACGAGCAGTACTTC.

This rearrangement joins TRBV27 to TRBJ2-1, with 7 bases lining up with TRBD2. This CDR3 is built from 14 residues. V lost 4 bases and J lost 1; bases outside the gene matches: 1. From germline, CDR1 is MNHEY and CDR2 SMNVEV (reference sequence). The CDR3 nucleotides read TGTGCCAGCAGTTGGGGGGGATCCTACAATGAGCAGTTCTTC. Its translation: CASSWGGSYNEQFF.

The chain uses TRBV5-1 and TRBJ2-1; TRBD1 matches 11 bases. The CDR3 loop spans 15 amino acids. Unmatched junction bases numbered 8, after V lost 4 bases and J lost 8 bases. Germline CDR1 is SGHRS and CDR2 is YFSETQ. CDR3 loop: CASSAGQGAIDEQFF. The CDR3, as DNA: TGCGCCAGCAGCGCCGGACAGGGGGCTATCGATGAGCAGTTCTTC.

The chain carries TRBV28 and TRBJ2-7, with TRBD2 identical over 12 bases. CDR3 size: 16 residues. Germline V gene lookup returns CDR1 MDHEN and CDR2 SYDVKM. V dropped 5 bases and J dropped 5; count of bases not matched to a gene: 10. The CDR3 DNA reads as TGTGCCAGCAGTCTAGCGGGAGGGCCGTATGTACACGAGCAGTACTTC. This encodes CASSLAGGPYVHEQYF.

The V gene is TRBV11-2, the J gene TRBJ2-7; 8 positions agree with TRBD2. V lost 0 bases and J lost 0; bases outside the gene matches: 1. The CDR3 has 15 residues. Germline loops: CDR1 SGHAT, CDR2 FQNNGV. The CDR3 region has the DNA TGTGCCAGCAGCTTAGAGAGCGGGAGCTCCTACGAGCAGTACTTC. It translates to CASSLESGSSYEQYF.